This T cell receptor (beta chain) stems from a study of OX40 agonist ivuxolimab in advanced cancers. Looking at the study overall: In this trial design, patients received ivuxolimab intravenously at 0.01 to 10 mg/kg every 2 weeks.

Sequencing used immunoSEQ multiplex PCR; TCRdb keeps in-frame clones, though not all of them. The sample carries about 62,000 clones, 84% recorded once. The ends lost 6 bases at V and 4 bases at J; junction bases unmatched: 8. Germline V gene data show CDR1 as SNHLY and CDR2 as FYNNEI. There are 14 residues in the CDR3. This clone has a single count. The sampling schedule covered blood at baseline, cycle 4 day 1, and cycle 7 day 1. This sample comprised CD4+ or CD8+ T cells sorted from blood, obtained in a trial of the OX40 agonist ivuxolimab. The receptor was isolated from an adult with an advanced solid tumor such as melanoma, head and neck, liver or kidney cancer. The genes are TRBV2 and TRBJ2-7; TRBD1 aligns across 8 bases. The CDR3 spells CASRANRGAYEQYF. The CDR3 DNA reads as TGTGCCAGCAGAGCAAACAGGGGGGCGTACGAGCAGTACTTC.